The source of this TCR beta chain is a study of control samples from healthy donors and cancer patients. The table came from immunoSEQ multiplex PCR; TCRdb's copy has only in-frame clones and leaves some out. The data hold about 77,000 clones, with approximately 92% observed a single time. V shed 6 bases and J 2 bases; nucleotides not matched to a gene: 4. The CDR3 loop spans 13 amino acids. Germline assignment: CDR1 MNHEY and CDR2 SVGAGI. The source of this sequence is a woman aged 60-75 years in good health. This chain joins TRBV6-5 and TRBJ2-7; 7 nucleotides agree with TRBD2. Source material: blood. CDR3 amino acids: CASSGGSAYEQYF. DNA for the CDR3: TGTGCCAGCAGCGGCGGGAGCGCCTACGAGCAGTACTTC.